The 32 T cell receptor beta chains listed next were all sequenced from one sample in a study of T cell repertoires in cytomegalovirus infection. No antigen has been assigned to these receptors. TCRdb reprocessed the reads with MiXCR, giving one entry per CDR3 protein. Seen here are some 500,000 distinct CDR3 sequences, 30% to 35% observed once, and the top ten hold about a sixth. The starting material was cultured PBMCs, obtained from culture after CMV antigen stimulation. Source of these receptors: a human donor in good health (CMV status not recorded). Some clones in this sample may be carry-over from other donors' samples.

This clonotype was recorded at least ten times. The genes are TRBV15 and TRBJ2-2; TRBD2 matches at 8 bases. The J segment lost 6 bases and the V segment lost 4 bases, leaving 10 bases of the junction unmatched. The CDR3 runs 16 residues. Germline assignment: CDR1 LNHNV and CDR2 YYDKDF (reference sequence). CDR3 nucleotide sequence: TGTGCCACCAGCAATCCCCGAGCGGGAGAGTCCGGGGAGCTGTTTTTT. Translated, it gives CATSNPRAGESGELFF.

This clonotype was detected a few times. This chain joins TRBV6-2 or TRBV6-3 and TRBJ1-1; D call uncertain. In germline, CDR1 is MNHEY, CDR2 SVGEGT. The CDR3 is made up of 12 amino acids. The V end lost 5 bases, the J end lost 1 base, and 5 bases lay between the germline ends. The CDR3 DNA reads TGTGCCAGCAGTATTCAGAACACTGAAGCTTTCTTT. The encoded protein is CASSIQNTEAFF.

The CDR3 loop is CASTPGLQNTGELFF. The CDR3 region has the DNA TGTGCCAGCACCCCGGGGCTACAGAACACCGGGGAGCTGTTTTTT. This sequence joins TRBV12-3 or TRBV12-4 and TRBJ2-2; D tentatively fits TRBD1 or TRBD2 (5 bases each). V lost 7 bases and J 1 base, leaving 13 bases between the germline ends. The CDR3 is 15 amino acids.

The rearrangement joins TRBV7-2 to TRBJ1-5; no definite D call. CDR3 size: 13 residues. Trimming left V 2 bases short and J 6 bases short, with 8 bases between. Germline CDR1 SGHTA, CDR2 FQGNSA. The CDR3 DNA reads as TGTGCCAGCAGCTTATCGAGGTTTCAGCCCCAGCATTTT. It is translated as CASSLSRFQPQHF.

The table lists this clonotype with a few counts. V usage is TRBV12-3 or TRBV12-4 and J usage is TRBJ1-3; unclear D gene. V lost 5 bases and J 1 base, leaving 9 bases between the germline ends. This CDR3 spans 14 amino acids. In nucleotides, the CDR3 is TGTGCCAGCAGTCAGAGGGTATCTGGAAACACCATATATTTT. Translating it yields CASSQRVSGNTIYF.

This chain joins TRBV9 and TRBJ2-1, with a tentative D call TRBD2 (5 bases). The CDR3 loop spans 13 amino acids. Germline values: CDR1 SGDLS, CDR2 YYNGEE. Trimming left V 1 base short and J 9 bases short, with 11 bases between. The CDR3 DNA is TGTGCCAGCAGCGTATCAGGCGAGGGTGAGCAGTTCTTC. This gives the protein CASSVSGEGEQFF.

The chain has TRBV6-2 or TRBV6-3 and TRBJ1-1; a possible D gene is TRBD1 (5 bases). V was cut by 5 bases and J by 0 bases, with 13 bases left in between. The CDR3 length is 15 residues. Germline CDR1 reads MNHEY; CDR2 reads SVGEGT. Here the CDR3 DNA reads TGTGCCAGCAGTACTGACAGCGGGGTGAACACTGAAGCTTTCTTT. Residues: CASSTDSGVNTEAFF.

In regard to this clonotype: At one of its ends the junction is not consistent with the germline gene, which may arise from a read error. V is TRBV5-3 and J is TRBJ2-1; either TRBD1 or TRBD2 may supply D (5 bases each). TRBV5-3 is filed as an ORF, its function uncertain. This CDR3 has 15 residues. The CDR3 loop is CASSLAGTVPNEQFF. The CDR3 DNA follows: TGTGCCAGCAGCTTGGCCGGGACGGTCCCCAATGAGCAGTTCTTC.

The chain couples TRBV28 to TRBJ2-7; D may correspond to TRBD1 or TRBD2 (5 bases each). Germline V gene sequence: CDR1 MDHEN, CDR2 SYDVKM. The CDR3 covers 12 residues. Trimming took 7 bases from V and 6 from J, leaving 13 bases between them. The CDR3 DNA follows: TGTGCCAGCACCCCGGGACCTGGCGAGCAGTACTTC. Protein: CASTPGPGEQYF.

This clonotype was picked up a small number of times. This chain links TRBV11-2 with TRBJ2-7; 7 nucleotides agree with TRBD1. The CDR3 length is 15 residues. The germline CDR1 and CDR2 sequences are SGHAT and FQNNGV. Trimming at V came to 4 bases and at J to 6 bases, leaving 12 bases not matched to a gene. CDR3 protein: CASSWGQTTPGEQYV. The CDR3 nucleotides are TGTGCCAGCAGCTGGGGACAGACTACCCCCGGCGAGCAGTACGTC.

The chain recombines TRBV4-3 with TRBJ2-1, with 9 nucleotides matching TRBD2. The CDR3 has 15 amino acids. The junction had 4 bases not matched to a gene; V was cut back by 4 bases and J by 3 bases. Germline CDR1 reads LGHNA; CDR2 reads YSLEER. The CDR3 DNA follows: TGCGCCAGCAGCCCATCTAGCGGGAACTACAATGAGCAGTTCTTC. It is translated as CASSPSSGNYNEQFF.

The rearrangement joins TRBV30 to TRBJ2-7, with 7 bases matching TRBD2. V was clipped by 1 base and J by 3 bases; unmatched bases: 6. The CDR3 totals 14 residues. The germline CDR1 and CDR2 sequences are GTSNPN and SVGIG (reference sequence). The CDR3: CAWSGWEGLYEQYF. CDR3 nucleotides: TGTGCCTGGAGTGGGTGGGAGGGCCTCTACGAGCAGTACTTC.

This clonotype was picked up a small number of times. The chain uses TRBV13 and TRBJ2-3; D remains ambiguous. Germline CDR1 is PRHDT and CDR2 is FYEKMQ (reference sequence). This CDR3 comprises 12 residues. With 4 bases removed from V and 4 bases from J, the gap between germline ends came to 6 bases. The CDR3 sequence: CASSYLSDTQYF. DNA of the CDR3: TGTGCCAGCAGCTATCTTTCAGATACGCAGTATTTT.

V gene TRBV19 combines with J gene TRBJ2-7, with D perhaps given as TRBD1 or TRBD2 (5 bases each). V shed 4 bases and J shed 4 bases, with 11 bases lying between them. The length of the CDR3 is 13 residues. Germline assignment: CDR1 LNHDA and CDR2 SQIVND (reference sequence). CDR3 residues: CASSTGRGYEQYF. The CDR3 nucleotides read TGTGCCAGTAGTACGGGACGTGGTTACGAGCAGTACTTC.

This rearrangement joins TRBV6-5 to TRBJ2-3; a possible D gene is TRBD2 (5 bases). Germline assignment: CDR1 MNHEY and CDR2 SVGAGI. Trimming took off 2 bases at V and 3 bases at J, with 9 bases between the two ends. The CDR3 is made up of 14 amino acids. Here the CDR3 reads CASSYILATDTQYF. In DNA, the CDR3 is TGTGCCAGCAGTTACATCCTAGCAACAGATACGCAGTATTTT.

The V gene is TRBV5-1, the J gene TRBJ2-1; 9 bases match TRBD2. Germline V lookup: CDR1 SGHRS, CDR2 YFSETQ. This CDR3 region has 16 residues. The V gene end was trimmed by 0 bases and the J gene end by 7 bases; junction bases not matched to a gene: 8. The CDR3 nucleotides are TGCGCCAGCAGCTTGGGGTCTAGCGGGATGGGGAATGAGCAGTTCTTC. Protein: CASSLGSSGMGNEQFF. Filled out from reference TRBV5-1 and TRBJ2-1, the complete variable domain reads KAGVTQTPRYLIKTRGQQVTLSCSPISGHRSVSWYQQTPGQGLQFLFEYFSETQRNKGNFPGRFSGRQFSNSRSEMNVSTLELGDSALYLCASSLGSSGMGNEQFFGPGTRLTVL.

V and J are TRBV6-5 and TRBJ1-1; no clear D. The CDR3 sequence is 15 residues long. Germline V CDR1 and CDR2: MNHEY, SVGAGI. Trimming left V 6 bases short and J 6 bases short, with 20 bases between. CDR3 sequence (DNA): TGTGCCAGCAGAAGAGGGATCGCGGAATTCGCTGAAGCTTTCTTT. This translates into CASRRGIAEFAEAFF.

This clonotype was detected only a few times. The chain links TRBV19 to TRBJ2-2; 9 bases map to TRBD2. The CDR3 length is 15 residues. J lost 2 bases, V lost 3 bases, and 1 base had no gene match. Germline V lookup: CDR1 LNHDA, CDR2 SQIVND (reference sequence). As DNA, the CDR3 is TGTGCCAGTAGTATGGGACTAGCTAACACCGGGGAGCTGTTTTTT. Translated, it gives CASSMGLANTGELFF.

J is TRBJ2-1 and V is TRBV24-1; maybe TRBD2 (6 bases). The CDR3 runs to 16 residues. The V end lost 2 bases, the J end lost 0 bases, and 10 bases lay between the germline ends. From germline, CDR1 is KGHDR and CDR2 SFDVKD. The CDR3 sequence is CATSDWGVNSYNEQFF. Written as DNA, the CDR3 is TGTGCCACCAGTGATTGGGGGGTTAACTCCTACAATGAGCAGTTCTTC.

J is TRBJ1-1 and V is TRBV7-2; D unresolved. V was cut by 7 bases and J by 5 bases, with 8 bases left in between. The CDR3 length is 11 residues. Germline lookup yields CDR1 SGHTA and CDR2 FQGNSA. The CDR3 here is CASNDWTEAFF. The CDR3 DNA reads TGTGCCAGCAACGATTGGACTGAAGCTTTCTTT.

J is TRBJ2-2 and V is TRBV11-1, with TRBD2 matching over 11 bases. Trimming removed 5 bases from V and 4 bases from J; junction bases left unmatched: 9. Germline V gene lookup returns CDR1 SGHAT and CDR2 FQDESV (reference sequence). This CDR3 is 17 amino acids long. The CDR3 spells CASSHSGRAGSTGELFF. The CDR3, as DNA: TGTGCCAGCAGCCATAGCGGGAGGGCCGGGAGCACCGGGGAGCTGTTTTTT.

At least ten counts were recorded for this clonotype. This chain connects TRBV7-2 to TRBJ2-3; D not certain. V dropped 2 bases and J dropped 3 bases, with 6 bases sitting between them. Germline-derived CDR1 and CDR2 are SGHTA and FQGNSA. The CDR3 is 13 residues long. The CDR3 nucleotides read TGTGCCAGCAGCTTACACATTACAGATACGCAGTATTTT. This encodes CASSLHITDTQYF.

The chain recombines TRBV7-6 with TRBJ2-7; D perhaps matches TRBD1 (5 bases). The germline V and J ends were trimmed by 1 base and 8 bases, with 9 bases remaining between them. This CDR3 has 12 amino acids. Germline V lookup: CDR1 SGHVS, CDR2 FNYEAQ. The CDR3 DNA reads as TGTGCCAGCAGCTTAGAGGACACCCAGCAGTACGTC. Its protein product is CASSLEDTQQYV.

In its sample, this clonotype was seen a few times. The rearrangement links TRBV6-5 to TRBJ2-7; 11 nucleotides line up with TRBD2. CDR1 is MNHEY and CDR2 is SVGAGI in the germline V gene. The V and J ends lost 6 bases and 4 bases, in that order; junction bases with no gene match: 8. The CDR3 consists of 15 residues. The CDR3 nucleotides read TGTGCCAGCAGGTCTGTGACTAGCGGGGTTTACGAGCAGTACGTC. The encoded protein is CASRSVTSGVYEQYV.

The CDR3 loop is CASSDLPIPSGEEETQYF. The DNA of the CDR3 is TGTGCCAGCAGTGATTTACCCATCCCTAGCGGGGAAGAAGAGACCCAGTACTTC. The J gene is TRBJ2-5, the V gene TRBV2, with 9 bases aligning to TRBD2. This CDR3 contains 18 residues. V dropped 3 bases and J dropped 3; count of bases not matched to a gene: 14. CDR1 and CDR2 (germline): SNHLY, FYNNEI.

This clonotype was counted ten times or more. The rearrangement uses TRBV12-3 or TRBV12-4 and TRBJ1-2; a weak D match, TRBD1 (6 bases). V dropped 5 bases and J dropped 0 bases, with 7 bases sitting between them. The CDR3 spans 13 residues. This CDR3 reads CASSRTANYGYTF. Here the CDR3 DNA reads TGTGCCAGCAGTCGGACAGCTAACTATGGCTACACCTTC.

This clonotype was detected only a few times. The chain links TRBV7-9 to TRBJ2-5; a possible D gene is TRBD1 (5 bases). CDR1 is SEHNR and CDR2 is FQNEAQ in the germline V gene (reference sequence). The CDR3 is 13 residues long. V was pared by 5 bases and J by 5 bases, with 12 bases between. The DNA of the CDR3 is TGTGCCAGCAGCCAGACAGTGGGGGAGACCCAGTACTTC. The encoded protein is CASSQTVGETQYF.

At least ten counts were recorded for this clonotype. The chain combines TRBV19 with TRBJ2-1; 7 bases align to TRBD2. V lost 6 bases, J lost 3 bases, and 8 bases stayed unmatched. This CDR3 has 15 amino acids. Germline lookup yields CDR1 LNHDA and CDR2 SQIVND (reference sequence). This CDR3 is CASRGGRGVYNEQFF. The CDR3 DNA is TGTGCCAGTAGAGGCGGGAGAGGGGTCTACAATGAGCAGTTCTTC.

The chain joins TRBV19 to TRBJ1-1; D gene ambiguous. CDR1 and CDR2 from the germline V gene are LNHDA and SQIVND (reference sequence). V lost 3 bases and J 1 base, leaving 9 bases between the germline ends. The CDR3 length is 14 residues. This CDR3 is CASSMVAANTEAFF. Here the CDR3 DNA reads TGTGCCAGTAGTATGGTGGCGGCGAACACTGAAGCTTTCTTT.

The chain couples TRBV12-3 or TRBV12-4 to TRBJ2-1; D perhaps matches TRBD2 (6 bases). This CDR3 spans 14 amino acids. V was trimmed by 9 bases and J by 6 bases, leaving 18 bases between them. The CDR3 loop is CASFRLGQINEQFF. The CDR3 DNA reads TGTGCCAGTTTCAGACTAGGACAAATCAATGAGCAGTTCTTC.

The V and J genes are TRBV6-1 and TRBJ2-7, with D perhaps matching TRBD2 (6 bases). CDR1 is MNHNS and CDR2 is SASEGT in the germline V gene. The CDR3 covers 15 residues. V lost 5 bases and J lost 2, with 16 bases in between. CDR3 loop: CASSSRRTTPYEQYV. The CDR3 nucleotides read TGTGCCAGCAGTTCACGTAGGACTACCCCCTACGAGCAGTACGTC.

The chain uses TRBV4-3 and TRBJ1-4; 8 bases match TRBD1. Trimming at V came to 1 base and at J to 4 bases, leaving 2 bases not matched to a gene. Germline lookup yields CDR1 LGHNA and CDR2 YSLEER. There are 15 residues in the CDR3. In nucleotides, the CDR3 is TGCGCCAGCAGCCAAGCGGACAGGGATAATGAAAAACTGTTTTTT. Translation gives CASSQADRDNEKLFF.